This passage covers 21 T cell receptor beta chains from one sample sequenced in a study of T cells in Graves' hyperthyroidism and ophthalmopathy. TCR beta CDR3 regions were amplified from RNA. A set of HTBI primers served as the primers for a first-round RT-PCR of the TCR CDR3. TCRdb called the multiplex PCR reads again in MiXCR, with one record for every CDR3 protein. The sample contains some 370,000 distinct CDR3 sequences, about 14% of which appear only once. Sequenced input: blood. The receptor set was obtained from a man aged 50 or older with Graves' ophthalmopathy.

This rearrangement joins TRBV30 to TRBJ2-2; D unresolved. V was trimmed by 4 bases and J by 5 bases, leaving 14 bases between them. The germline V gene encodes CDR1 GTSNPN and CDR2 SVGIG (reference sequence). This CDR3 is 14 amino acids long. CDR3 nucleotide sequence: TGTGCCTGGATTAGTGACATTTTAACCGGGGAGCTGTTTTTT. Translating gives CAWISDILTGELFF.

This sequence joins TRBV9 and TRBJ2-3; D tentatively reads TRBD1 or TRBD2 (5 bases each). Deletions cut 0 bases from V and 4 bases from J, with 12 bases between. Germline V gene lookup returns CDR1 SGDLS and CDR2 YYNGEE. CDR3 size: 15 residues. For the CDR3, the DNA is TGTGCCAGCAGCGTAGGATCTGGGGGATCAGATACGCAGTATTTT. Protein sequence: CASSVGSGGSDTQYF. Variable domain in full (rest from reference TRBV9 and TRBJ2-3): DSGVTQTPKHLITATGQRVTLRCSPRSGDLSVYWYQQSLDQGLQFLIQYYNGEERAKGNILERFSAQQFPDLHSELNLSSLELGDSALYFCASSVGSGGSDTQYFGPGTRLTVL.

This clonotype was found many times. The rearrangement joins TRBV29-1 to TRBJ2-4; 7 nucleotides match TRBD2. Looked up from germline, CDR1 is SQVTM and CDR2 is ANQGSEA. The CDR3 totals 20 residues. Trimming cost V 0 bases and J 2 bases; bases outside gene matches: 19. CDR3 sequence reads: CSVEDHPSGTQLSTKNIQYF. The CDR3 DNA sequence: TGCAGCGTTGAAGATCATCCTAGCGGAACCCAATTATCGACCAAAAACATTCAGTACTTC.

This clonotype was counted at least ten times. The chain links TRBV27 to TRBJ2-7; a weak D match, TRBD2 (6 bases). The V gene lost 9 bases and the J gene lost 8 bases, with 29 bases spanning the gap. CDR1 MNHEY and CDR2 SMNVEV come from the germline V gene (reference sequence). This CDR3 has 16 residues. In DNA form, the CDR3 reads TGTGCCAGAGACTCGGGAGACTATCCGGCGTCAGGGAAGCAGTACTTC. Protein: CARDSGDYPASGKQYF.

This clonotype turned up a few times. The CDR3: CASSLDQGSGNTIYF. CDR3 bases: TGTGCCAGCAGCTTGGACCAGGGAAGTGGAAACACCATATATTTT. The chain employs TRBV5-8 and TRBJ1-3, with D possibly being TRBD1 (5 bases). In germline, CDR1 is SGHTS, CDR2 YDEGEE. The CDR3 runs 15 residues. V shed 0 bases and J shed 3 bases, with 10 bases lying between them.

This clonotype appeared many times. This CDR3 reads CASSYAIAGYEQYF. CDR3 nucleotides: TGTGCCAGCAGTTACGCAATAGCAGGCTACGAGCAGTACTTC. The rearrangement joins TRBV6-1 to TRBJ2-7; D gene ambiguous. From germline, CDR1 is MNHNS and CDR2 SASEGT. The CDR3 is 14 amino acids. V lost 5 bases, J lost 3 bases, and 14 bases lay in between.

In this sample, this clonotype turned up many times. The chain couples TRBV6-1 to TRBJ1-2, with TRBD1 as a possible D gene (6 bases). Germline V gene sequence: CDR1 MNHNS, CDR2 SASEGT. The CDR3 is 14 amino acids. V dropped 3 bases and J dropped 6 bases, with 14 bases sitting between them. The CDR3: CASSDAPGEDGYTF. In nucleotides, the CDR3 is TGTGCCAGCAGTGACGCACCAGGGGAGGATGGCTACACCTTC.

Points on this clonotype: It is likely a read error, because the conserved phenylalanine at the end of the CDR3 is missing. The V and J genes are TRBV27 and TRBJ1-1; D is undetermined. Per germline, CDR1 MNHEY and CDR2 SMNVEV (reference sequence). The CDR3 is 12 amino acids. Trimming took off 6 bases at V and 4 bases at J, with 9 bases between the two ends. As DNA, the CDR3 is TGTGCCAGCAGCACCGGCGGCACTGAAGCTTTCCTT. This encodes CASSTGGTEAFL.

This clonotype was counted many times. The chain employs TRBV6-2 or TRBV6-3 and TRBJ2-1; no clear D gene. Per the germline V gene, CDR1 is MNHEY and CDR2 is SVGEGT. V was cut by 6 bases and J by 0 bases, with 9 bases left in between. The CDR3 consists of 14 residues. CDR3 region: CASRQPGSYNEQFF. CDR3 DNA: TGTGCCAGCAGACAGCCCGGCTCCTACAATGAGCAGTTCTTC.

To note about this clonotype: Mismatch with germline at one junction end may stem from a read error. V and J are TRBV27 and TRBJ2-2, with TRBD2 matching 11 bases. This CDR3 region has 17 residues. Germline V CDR1 and CDR2: MNHEY, SMNVEV (reference sequence). CDR3: CASSPIVTSGTAGELFF. The CDR3 DNA reads as TGCGCCAGCAGCCCCATCGTGACTAGCGGGACGGCCGGGGAGCTGTTTTTT.

This clonotype showed up many times. The chain couples TRBV27 to TRBJ1-5; possibly TRBD1 for D (6 bases). The CDR3 is 15 amino acids. Germline V gives CDR1 MNHEY, CDR2 SMNVEV (reference sequence). The V end lost 5 bases, the J end lost 1 base, and 12 bases lay between the germline ends. The CDR3 sequence: CASSLTGWSNQPQHF. The CDR3 coding sequence is TGTGCCAGCAGTCTGACAGGATGGAGCAATCAGCCCCAGCATTTT.

This clonotype has just a few counts. The rearrangement joins TRBV5-1 to TRBJ2-7; D not certain. The germline V gene has CDR1 SGHRS and CDR2 YFSETQ. The CDR3 contains 13 residues. With 1 base removed from V and 6 bases from J, the gap between germline ends came to 11 bases. The CDR3 DNA sequence: TGCGCCAGCAGCTTGTCTGATCGATCCGAGCAGTACTTC. Protein sequence: CASSLSDRSEQYF.

This clonotype was observed a few times. The chain employs TRBV15 and TRBJ2-4, with unresolved D. The germline V and J ends were trimmed by 0 bases and 2 bases, with 11 bases remaining between them. Germline V CDR1 and CDR2: LNHNV, YYDKDF (reference sequence). The CDR3 extends over 16 amino acids. The CDR3 loop is CATSRDIGVSKNIQYF. CDR3 DNA sequence: TGTGCCACCAGCAGAGATATCGGAGTCTCCAAAAACATTCAGTACTTC. Complete variable domain (other parts from reference TRBV15 and TRBJ2-4): DAMVIQNPRYQVTQFGKPVTLSCSQTLNHNVMYWYQQKSSQAPKLLFHYYDKDFNNEADTPDNFQSRRPNTSFCFLDIRSPGLGDTAMYLCATSRDIGVSKNIQYFGAGTRLSVL.

Many counts were recorded for this clonotype. The CDR3 nucleotides are TGTGCCAGCAGCCAAGATTGGACAGGGATCAACACTGAAGCTTTCTTT. Translation gives CASSQDWTGINTEAFF. The rearrangement uses TRBV3-1 and TRBJ1-1, with TRBD1 matching 8 bases. J lost 2 bases, V lost 0 bases, and 5 bases had no gene match. The CDR3 totals 16 residues. Germline loops: CDR1 LGHDT, CDR2 YNNKEL (reference sequence).

This clonotype appeared many times. The chain carries TRBV5-1 and TRBJ1-2; no clear D gene. This CDR3 is 15 amino acids long. Germline CDR1 and CDR2: SGHRS and YFSETQ. The V and J ends lost 0 bases and 4 bases respectively, with 13 bases between them. CDR3 sequence: CASSLEGKPFYGYTF. Here the CDR3 DNA reads TGCGCCAGCAGCTTGGAAGGAAAACCCTTCTATGGCTACACCTTC.

This clonotype has ten or more counts. The chain uses TRBV27 and TRBJ2-2; no reliable D call. The CDR3 extends over 12 amino acids. Looked up from germline, CDR1 is MNHEY and CDR2 is SMNVEV (reference sequence). Between the trimmed V and J ends, which lost 6 bases and 7 bases, there was a span of 9 bases. In DNA form, the CDR3 reads TGTGCCAGCAGCCCCGTCGTCGGGGAGCTGTTTTTT. Residues: CASSPVVGELFF.

This chain links TRBV6-2 or TRBV6-3 with TRBJ2-5; TRBD2 is a possible D gene (5 bases). Germline V gene lookup returns CDR1 MNHEY and CDR2 SVGEGT. This CDR3 has 13 residues. V was clipped by 2 bases and J by 5 bases, with 9 bases between them. The CDR3 sequence: CASSYVRGETQYF. The CDR3 DNA reads TGTGCCAGCAGTTACGTACGCGGGGAGACCCAGTACTTC.

Comment on this clonotype: This may stem from a read error, because a much larger clone lies one nucleotide away. The rearrangement joins TRBV5-1 to TRBJ2-7; D unresolved. Trimming removed 2 bases at V and 5 bases at J, with 14 bases between. The CDR3 covers 14 residues. Germline V gene sequence: CDR1 SGHRS, CDR2 YFSETQ. The CDR3 nucleotides are TGCGCCAGCAGCTTTGCAGCTTTACCGAACGAGCAGTACTTC. It encodes CASSFAALPNEQYF.

This clonotype was found a few times. The chain links TRBV5-1 to TRBJ2-7; TRBD2 matches at 7 bases. V gave up 1 base and J gave up 1 base; unmatched junction bases: 5. The V gene's germline CDR1 is SGHRS and CDR2 YFSETQ. The CDR3 is made up of 15 amino acids. Written as DNA, the CDR3 is TGCGCCAGCAGCTTGATCCAGGGAGGGTCCTACGAGCAGTACTTC. It yields the protein CASSLIQGGSYEQYF.

This clonotype was seen repeatedly, ten times or more. The rearrangement uses TRBV6-1 and TRBJ1-2, with D perhaps matching TRBD1 (5 bases). V lost 5 bases, J lost 3 bases, and 16 bases lay in between. The CDR3 is 15 residues long. Germline V gives CDR1 MNHNS, CDR2 SASEGT. Written as DNA, the CDR3 is TGTGCCAGCAGTCAGGGAATAGGGCTGGACTATGGCTACACCTTC. It is translated as CASSQGIGLDYGYTF.

A few counts support this clonotype. The V gene is TRBV5-6, the J gene TRBJ1-1; D possibly corresponds to TRBD1 (5 bases). V was cut by 4 bases and J by 8 bases, with 21 bases left in between. CDR1 and CDR2 from the germline V gene are SGHDT and YYEEEE. The CDR3 spans 15 residues. The DNA of the CDR3 is TGTGCCAGCAGCCCTAGGGGAGGGAGAAAGGGGGAAGCTTTCTTT. Its protein product is CASSPRGGRKGEAFF.